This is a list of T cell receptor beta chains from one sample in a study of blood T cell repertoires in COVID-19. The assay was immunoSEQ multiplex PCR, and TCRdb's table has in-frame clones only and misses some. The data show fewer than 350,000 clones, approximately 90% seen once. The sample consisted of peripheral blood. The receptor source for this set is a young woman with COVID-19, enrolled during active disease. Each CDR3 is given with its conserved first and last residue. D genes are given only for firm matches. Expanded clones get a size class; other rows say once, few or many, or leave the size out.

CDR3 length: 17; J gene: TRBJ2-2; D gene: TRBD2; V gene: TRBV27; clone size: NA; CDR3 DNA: TGTGCCAGCAGTTGGCTAGCGGGAGGAAGGACCACCGGGGAGCTGTTTTTT; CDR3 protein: CASSWLAGGRTTGELFF
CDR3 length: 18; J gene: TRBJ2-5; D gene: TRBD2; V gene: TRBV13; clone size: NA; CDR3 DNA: TGTGCCAGCAGCTTAGGCCGGGTTTCTAGCGGGGAAGAAGAGACCCAGTACTTC; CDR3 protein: CASSLGRVSSGEEETQYF
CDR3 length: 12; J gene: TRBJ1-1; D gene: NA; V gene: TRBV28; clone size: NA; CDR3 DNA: TGTGCCAGCAGCGTGGGCTCCACTGAAGCTTTCTTT; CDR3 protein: CASSVGSTEAFF
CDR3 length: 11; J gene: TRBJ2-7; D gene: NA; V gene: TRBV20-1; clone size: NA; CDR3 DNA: TGCAGTGCCGGGCAGGGGAATGAGCAGTACTTC; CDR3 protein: CSAGQGNEQYF
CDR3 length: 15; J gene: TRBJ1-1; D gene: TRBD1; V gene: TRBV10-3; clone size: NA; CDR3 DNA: TGTGCCATCAAGGATAGAGGACAGGGGGTCACTGAAGCTTTCTTT; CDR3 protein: CAIKDRGQGVTEAFF
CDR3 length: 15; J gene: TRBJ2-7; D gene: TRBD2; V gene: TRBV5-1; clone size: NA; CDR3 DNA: TGCGCCAGCAGCTTGGCCCTAGCGGGAGATTACGAGCAGTACTTC; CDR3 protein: CASSLALAGDYEQYF
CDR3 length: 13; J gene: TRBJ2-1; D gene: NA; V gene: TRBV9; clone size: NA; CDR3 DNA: TGTGCCAGCAGCGTCTCCGGGATAGGGGAGCAGTTCTTC; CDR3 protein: CASSVSGIGEQFF
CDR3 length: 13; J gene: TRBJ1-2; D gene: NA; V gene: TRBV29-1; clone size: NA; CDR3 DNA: TGCAGCGTTGGCTCCCGGGGGTTCTATGGCTACACCTTC; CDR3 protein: CSVGSRGFYGYTF
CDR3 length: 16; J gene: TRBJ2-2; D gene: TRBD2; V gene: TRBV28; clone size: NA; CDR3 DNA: TGTGCCAGCAGATCACTAGCGGAGCTGGACACCGGGGAGCTGTTTTTT; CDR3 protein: CASRSLAELDTGELFF
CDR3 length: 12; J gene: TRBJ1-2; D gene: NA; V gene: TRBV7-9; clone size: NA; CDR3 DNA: TGTGCCAGCAGCAGTATCAGGAATGGCTACACCTTC; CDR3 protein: CASSSIRNGYTF
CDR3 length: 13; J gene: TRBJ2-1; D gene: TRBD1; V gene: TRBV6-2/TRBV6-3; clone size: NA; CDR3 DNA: TGTGCCAGCAGTCTAACAGGGGGCAATGAGCAGTTCTTC; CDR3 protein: CASSLTGGNEQFF
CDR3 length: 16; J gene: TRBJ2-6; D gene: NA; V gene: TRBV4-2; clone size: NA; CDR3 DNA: TGTGCCAGCAGCCAAGAACCGCGCTCTGGGGCCAACGTCCTGACTTTC; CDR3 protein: CASSQEPRSGANVLTF
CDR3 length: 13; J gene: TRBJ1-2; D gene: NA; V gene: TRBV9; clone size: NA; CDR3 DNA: TGTGCCAGCAGTAACAGGGTGGACTATGGCTACACCTTC; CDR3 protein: CASSNRVDYGYTF
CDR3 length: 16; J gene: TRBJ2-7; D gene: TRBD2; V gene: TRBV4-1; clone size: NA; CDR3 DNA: TGCGCCAGCAGCCAAGAAGAAGCGGGAGCAACCTACGAGCAGTACTTC; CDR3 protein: CASSQEEAGATYEQYF
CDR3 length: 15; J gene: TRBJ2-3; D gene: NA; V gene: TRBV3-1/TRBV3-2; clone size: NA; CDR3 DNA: TGTGCCAGCAGCCCCCTAGCGACTAGCACAGATACGCAGTATTTT; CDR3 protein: CASSPLATSTDTQYF
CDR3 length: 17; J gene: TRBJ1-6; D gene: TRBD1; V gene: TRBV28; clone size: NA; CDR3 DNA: TGTGCCAGCAGGCTTTTGGCCGGGACAGGGGGCGAGTCACCCCTCCACTTT; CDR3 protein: CASRLLAGTGGESPLHF
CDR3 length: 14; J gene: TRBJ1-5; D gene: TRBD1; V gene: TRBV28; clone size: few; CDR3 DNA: TGTGCCAGCAGCGTGGACAGGGGAGGACAGCCCCAGCATTTT; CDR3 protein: CASSVDRGGQPQHF
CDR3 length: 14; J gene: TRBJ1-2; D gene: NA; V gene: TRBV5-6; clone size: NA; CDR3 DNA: TGTGCCAGCAGCTTGGCCCGCCGGCGGTATGGCTACACCTTC; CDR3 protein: CASSLARRRYGYTF
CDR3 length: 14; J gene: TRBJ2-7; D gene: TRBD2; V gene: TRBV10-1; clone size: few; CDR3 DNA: TGCGCCAGCACCCTGGGAGGGACCTTTTTCAAGCAGTACTTC; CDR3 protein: CASTLGGTFFKQYF
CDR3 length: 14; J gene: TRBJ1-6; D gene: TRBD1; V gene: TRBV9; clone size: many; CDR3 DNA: TGTGCCAGCAGCCCAGGGGGCGGCGGTTCACCCCTCCACTTT; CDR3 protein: CASSPGGGGSPLHF
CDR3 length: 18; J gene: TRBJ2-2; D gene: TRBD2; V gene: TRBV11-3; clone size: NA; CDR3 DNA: TGTGCCAGCAGCTTAGGACCCCCGGGACTAGCGGGCGCCGGGGAGCTGTTTTTT; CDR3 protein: CASSLGPPGLAGAGELFF
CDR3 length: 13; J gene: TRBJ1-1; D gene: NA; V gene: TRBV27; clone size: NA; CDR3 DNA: TGTGCCAGCAGCTCCCTCCTGAACACTGAAGCTTTCTTT; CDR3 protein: CASSSLLNTEAFF
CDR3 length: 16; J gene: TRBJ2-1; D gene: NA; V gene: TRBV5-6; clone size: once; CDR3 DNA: TGTGCCAGCAGCTTGAAGGGCGGCCCCCTAGGGGATGAGCAGTTCTTC; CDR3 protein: CASSLKGGPLGDEQFF
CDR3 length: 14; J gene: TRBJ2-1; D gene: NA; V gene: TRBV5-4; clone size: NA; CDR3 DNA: TGTGCCAGCAGCCCGGGAGTTTCCTACAATGAGCAGTTCTTC; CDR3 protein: CASSPGVSYNEQFF
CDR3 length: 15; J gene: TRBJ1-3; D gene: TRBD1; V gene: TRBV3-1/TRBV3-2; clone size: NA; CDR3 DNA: TGTGCCAGCAGCCAGGACAGGAGCTCTGGAAACACCATATATTTT; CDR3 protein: CASSQDRSSGNTIYF
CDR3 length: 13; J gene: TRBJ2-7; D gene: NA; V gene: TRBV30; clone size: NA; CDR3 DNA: TGTGCCTGGAGTGTTGGCGGATCCTACGAGCAGTACTTC; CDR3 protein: CAWSVGGSYEQYF
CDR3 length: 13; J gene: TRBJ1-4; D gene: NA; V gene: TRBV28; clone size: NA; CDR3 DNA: TGTGCCAGCACCCTCCTGACTAATGAAAAACTGTTTTTT; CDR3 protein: CASTLLTNEKLFF
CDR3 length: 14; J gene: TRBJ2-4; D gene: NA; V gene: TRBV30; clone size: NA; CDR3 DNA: TGTGCCTGGAATGCAGGGATCGCCAAAAACATTCAGTACTTC; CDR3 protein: CAWNAGIAKNIQYF
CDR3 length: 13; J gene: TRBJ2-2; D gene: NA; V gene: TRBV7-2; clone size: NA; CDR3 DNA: TGTGCCAGCAGAGAGGTGAACACCGGGGAGCTGTTTTTT; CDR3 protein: CASREVNTGELFF
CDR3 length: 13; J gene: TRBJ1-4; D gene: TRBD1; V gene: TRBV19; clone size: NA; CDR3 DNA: TGTGCCAGTAGTGCCGGGACAGTAGAAAAACTGTTTTTT; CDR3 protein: CASSAGTVEKLFF
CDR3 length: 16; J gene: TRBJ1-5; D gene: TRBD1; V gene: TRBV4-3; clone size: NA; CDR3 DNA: TGCGCCAGCAGCCAGACAGGGTACCCCTCCAATCAGCCCCAGCATTTT; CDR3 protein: CASSQTGYPSNQPQHF
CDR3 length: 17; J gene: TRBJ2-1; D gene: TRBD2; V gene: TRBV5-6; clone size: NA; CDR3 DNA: TGTGCCAGCTGGCGGACTAGCGGGGCGAGCTCCTACAATGAGCAGTTCTTC; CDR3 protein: CASWRTSGASSYNEQFF
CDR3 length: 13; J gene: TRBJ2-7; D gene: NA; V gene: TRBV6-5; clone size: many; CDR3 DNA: TGTGCCAGCAGTTACAACCCGGGTTACGAGCAGTACTTC; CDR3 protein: CASSYNPGYEQYF
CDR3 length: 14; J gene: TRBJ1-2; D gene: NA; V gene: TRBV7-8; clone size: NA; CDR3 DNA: TGTGCCAGCAGCTTAGCGACAGGCAACTATGGCTACACCTTC; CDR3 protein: CASSLATGNYGYTF
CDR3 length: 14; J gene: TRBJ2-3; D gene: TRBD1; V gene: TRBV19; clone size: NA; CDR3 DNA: TGTGCCAGTACTCCGACAGGGCCCACAGATACGCAGTATTTT; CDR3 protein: CASTPTGPTDTQYF
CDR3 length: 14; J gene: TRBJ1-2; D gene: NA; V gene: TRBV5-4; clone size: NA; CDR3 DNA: TGTGCCAGCAGCCCCCGGGGGGACGACTATGGCTACACCTTC; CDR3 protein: CASSPRGDDYGYTF
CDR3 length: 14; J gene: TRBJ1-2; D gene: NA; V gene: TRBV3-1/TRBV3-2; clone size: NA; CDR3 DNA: TGTGCCAGCAGATTGCAGACGGGTGTTCATGGCTACACCTTC; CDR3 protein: CASRLQTGVHGYTF
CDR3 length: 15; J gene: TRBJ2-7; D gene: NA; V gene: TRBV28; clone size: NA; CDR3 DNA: TGTGCCAGCAGTTTAAGACAGGCTTACTCCTACGAGCAGTACTTC; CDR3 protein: CASSLRQAYSYEQYF
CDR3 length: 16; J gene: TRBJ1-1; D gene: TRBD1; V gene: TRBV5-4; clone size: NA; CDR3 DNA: TGTGCCAGCAGCTTGGCTGGGACAGGGGGCGCCGATGAAGCTTTCTTT; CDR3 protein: CASSLAGTGGADEAFF
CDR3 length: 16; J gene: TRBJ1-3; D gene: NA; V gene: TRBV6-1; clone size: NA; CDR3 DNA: TGTGCCAGCAGTGAAGGAACAGGATTCTCTGGAAACACCATATATTTT; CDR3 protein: CASSEGTGFSGNTIYF
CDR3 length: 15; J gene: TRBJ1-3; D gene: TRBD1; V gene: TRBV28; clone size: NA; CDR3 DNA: TGTGCCAGCAGTTTATGGGCAGGGGGCCGAAACACCATATATTTT; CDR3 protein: CASSLWAGGRNTIYF
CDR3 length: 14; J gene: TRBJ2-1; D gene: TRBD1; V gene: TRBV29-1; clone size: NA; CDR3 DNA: TGCAGCGTAGGACCGGACAGGGGCTACAATGAGCAGTTCTTC; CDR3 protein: CSVGPDRGYNEQFF
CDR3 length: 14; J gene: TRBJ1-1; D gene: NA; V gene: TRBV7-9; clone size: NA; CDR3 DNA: TGTGCCAGCAGCTTAGGGGGCGCCTACACTGAAGCTTTCTTT; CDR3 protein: CASSLGGAYTEAFF
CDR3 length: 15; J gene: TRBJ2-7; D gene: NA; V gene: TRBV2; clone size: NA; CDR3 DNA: TGTGCCAGCAGTCCTTCTGGGGCTTACTCCTACGAGCAGTACTTC; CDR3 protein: CASSPSGAYSYEQYF
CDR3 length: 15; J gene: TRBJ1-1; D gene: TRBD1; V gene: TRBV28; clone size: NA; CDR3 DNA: TGTGCCAGCAGTTTGCGACAGGGTGGGTGGAGTGAAGCTTTCTTT; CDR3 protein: CASSLRQGGWSEAFF
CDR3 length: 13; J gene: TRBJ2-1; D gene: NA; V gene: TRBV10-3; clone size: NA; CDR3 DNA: TGTGCCATCAAGGAGGGAGAGGTCAATGAGCAGTTCTTC; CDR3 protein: CAIKEGEVNEQFF
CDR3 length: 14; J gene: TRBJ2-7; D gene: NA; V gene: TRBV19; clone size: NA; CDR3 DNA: TGTGCCAGTAGTATCAGGGGATCGAACTACGAGCAGTACTTC; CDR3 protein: CASSIRGSNYEQYF
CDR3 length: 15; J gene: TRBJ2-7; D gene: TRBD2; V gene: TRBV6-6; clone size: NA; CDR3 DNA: TGTGCCAGCAGTTATGGACTAGCGGGAGTCTACGAGCAGTACTTC; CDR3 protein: CASSYGLAGVYEQYF
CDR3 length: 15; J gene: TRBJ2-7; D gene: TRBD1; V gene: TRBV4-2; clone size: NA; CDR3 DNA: TGTGCCAGCAGCCCGACCGGGACAGGTGCCTACGAGCAGTACTTC; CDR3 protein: CASSPTGTGAYEQYF
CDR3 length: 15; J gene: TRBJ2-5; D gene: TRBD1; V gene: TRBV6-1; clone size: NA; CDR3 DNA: TGTGCCAGCAGTGAAGCCCCGGGACAGCTCGAGACCCAGTACTTC; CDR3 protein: CASSEAPGQLETQYF
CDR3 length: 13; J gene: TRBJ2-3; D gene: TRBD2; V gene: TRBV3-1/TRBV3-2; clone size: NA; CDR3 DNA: TGTGCCAGCGCACTAGCGGGGGGGGATACGCAGTATTTT; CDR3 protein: CASALAGGDTQYF
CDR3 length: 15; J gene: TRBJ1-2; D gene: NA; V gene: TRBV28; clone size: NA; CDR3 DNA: TGTGCCAGCAGTTTAAACGGGCAGGGTGGCTATGGCTACACCTTC; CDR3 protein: CASSLNGQGGYGYTF
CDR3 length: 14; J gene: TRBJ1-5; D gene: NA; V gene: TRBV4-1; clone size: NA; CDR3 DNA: TGCGCCAGCAGCCACACAGGGAAAAATCAGCCCCAGCATTTT; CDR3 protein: CASSHTGKNQPQHF
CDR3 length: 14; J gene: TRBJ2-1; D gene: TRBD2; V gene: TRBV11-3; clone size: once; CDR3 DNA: TGTGCCAGCAGCCGCGGGACTAGCGCTCCTGAGCAGTTCTTC; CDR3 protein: CASSRGTSAPEQFF
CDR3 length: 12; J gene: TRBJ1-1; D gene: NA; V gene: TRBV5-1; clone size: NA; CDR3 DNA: TGCGCCAGCAGCGTAGGTCGGGCTGAAGCTTTCTTT; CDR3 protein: CASSVGRAEAFF
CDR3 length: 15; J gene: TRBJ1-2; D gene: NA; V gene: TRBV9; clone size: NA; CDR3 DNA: TGTGCCAGCAGCCCCTGGAGCGGGGCAGACAATGGCTACACCTTC; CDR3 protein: CASSPWSGADNGYTF
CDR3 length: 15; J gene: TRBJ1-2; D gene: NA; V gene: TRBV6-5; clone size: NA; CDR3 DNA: TGTGCCAGCAGTTACTCATCCTCCGGGGACTATGGCTACACCTTC; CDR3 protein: CASSYSSSGDYGYTF